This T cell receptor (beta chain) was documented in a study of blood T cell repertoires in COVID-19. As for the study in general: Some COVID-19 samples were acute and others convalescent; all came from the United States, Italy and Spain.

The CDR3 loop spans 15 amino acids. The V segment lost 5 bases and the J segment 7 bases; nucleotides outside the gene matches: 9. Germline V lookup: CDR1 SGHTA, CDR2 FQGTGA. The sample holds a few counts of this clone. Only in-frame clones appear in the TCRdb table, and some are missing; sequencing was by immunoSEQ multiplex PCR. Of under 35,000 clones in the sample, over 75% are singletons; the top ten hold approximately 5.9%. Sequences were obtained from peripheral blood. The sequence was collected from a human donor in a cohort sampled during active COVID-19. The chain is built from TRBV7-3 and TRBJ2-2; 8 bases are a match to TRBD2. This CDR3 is CASSPLAGKRGELFF. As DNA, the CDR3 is TGTGCCAGCAGCCCATTAGCGGGGAAGCGCGGGGAGCTGTTTTTT. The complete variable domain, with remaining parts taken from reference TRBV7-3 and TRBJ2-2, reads GAGVSQTPSNKVTEKGKYVELRCDPISGHTALYWYRQSLGQGPEFLIYFQGTGAADDSGLPNDRFFAVRPEGSVSTLKIQRTERGDSAVYLCASSPLAGKRGELFFGEGSRLTVL.